The next 19 T cell receptor beta chains were all read from a single sample in a study of blood T cell repertoires in COVID-19. Libraries were prepared by immunoSEQ multiplex PCR; TCRdb keeps only in-frame clonotypes and omits some of them. Of 120,000 or so clones listed, 88% are singletons. Sequenced input: peripheral blood. Receptors originate from a human donor in a cohort sampled during active COVID-19.

This clone has a handful of counts. The genes are TRBV6-5 and TRBJ1-1, with TRBD1 identical over 8 bases. This CDR3 spans 13 amino acids. Trimming took 5 bases from V and 4 from J; bases not matched to a gene: 3. Germline V gene data show CDR1 as MNHEY and CDR2 as SVGAGI. This CDR3 is CASSNDRGTEAFF. The CDR3 region has the DNA TGTGCCAGCAGTAATGACAGGGGCACTGAAGCTTTCTTT.

CDR3 sequence reads: CASSLALGTTYNEQFF. The CDR3 DNA is TGTGCCAGCAGCTTAGCGCTGGGGACTACTTACAATGAGCAGTTCTTC. The chain is built from TRBV7-2 and TRBJ2-1; 7 positions agree with TRBD2. The J segment lost 4 bases and the V segment lost 0 bases, leaving 6 bases of the junction unmatched. Germline V gene lookup returns CDR1 SGHTA and CDR2 FQGNSA. This CDR3 has 16 residues.

The chain recombines TRBV7-6 with TRBJ1-3; maybe TRBD1 (6 bases). Trimming pared 5 bases from V and 0 bases from J, leaving 11 bases between. The CDR3 runs 15 residues. Germline V gene lookup returns CDR1 SGHVS and CDR2 FNYEAQ. In nucleotides, the CDR3 is TGTGCCAGCAGCCCGGACAGAAACTCTGGAAACACCATATATTTT. Translated: CASSPDRNSGNTIYF.

This clone has only one observation. The chain has TRBV18 and TRBJ1-6; D not certain. The germline gives CDR1 KGHSH, CDR2 LQKENI. The V gene lost 3 bases and the J gene lost 0 bases, with 9 bases spanning the gap. CDR3 size: 16 residues. Here the CDR3 reads CASSPSRFSYNSPLHF. The CDR3 DNA is TGTGCCAGCTCACCCTCGCGTTTCTCCTATAATTCACCCCTCCACTTT.

The chain is built from TRBV5-4 and TRBJ1-2, with 7 positions matching TRBD1. Germline lookup yields CDR1 SGHNT and CDR2 YYREEE (reference sequence). CDR3 length: 14 amino acids. Germline trimming cut 1 base from V and 2 bases from J; bases unmatched to any gene: 2. The CDR3 is CASSLRQGNYGYTF. The DNA of the CDR3 is TGTGCCAGCAGCTTGCGACAGGGAAACTATGGCTACACCTTC.

The chain links TRBV3-1 (or the pseudogene TRBV3-2) to TRBJ1-1, with D possibly being TRBD1 (6 bases). The CDR3 has 14 residues. V was trimmed by 1 base and J by 6 bases, leaving 12 bases between them. Looked up from germline, CDR1 is LGHDT and CDR2 is YNNKEL (reference sequence). CDR3 DNA sequence: TGTGCCAGCAGCCAAGTGGGCAGGGGCCCTGAAGCTTTCTTT. This translates into CASSQVGRGPEAFF.

This clone was recorded a few times. The chain employs TRBV14 and TRBJ2-7; 7 positions match TRBD2. The CDR3 sequence is 15 residues long. In germline, CDR1 is SGHDN, CDR2 FVKESK. Trimming took 4 bases from V and 3 from J; bases not matched to a gene: 9. CDR3 protein: CASSLEFGGSYEQYF. CDR3 DNA: TGTGCCAGCAGCCTAGAGTTCGGGGGGAGCTACGAGCAGTACTTC.

This clone was counted once. V and J are TRBV3-1 (or the pseudogene TRBV3-2) and TRBJ2-3; D may be TRBD2 (6 bases). V was cut by 7 bases and J by 2 bases, with 16 bases left in between. Germline V gene data show CDR1 as LGHDT and CDR2 as YNNKEL (reference sequence). CDR3 length equals 15 residues. The CDR3 sequence is CASTPGGIYTDTQYF. In nucleotides, the CDR3 is TGTGCCAGCACACCCGGGGGAATATACACAGATACGCAGTATTTT.

The rearrangement links TRBV18 to TRBJ2-7, with TRBD1 matching 7 bases. The ends lost 6 bases at V and 3 bases at J; junction bases unmatched: 5. In germline, CDR1 is KGHSH, CDR2 LQKENI. The CDR3 contains 13 residues. CDR3 amino acids: CASSGTEHYEQYF. CDR3 bases: TGTGCCAGCTCCGGGACAGAACACTACGAGCAGTACTTC.

For this clone: This sample includes further DNA sequences coding for the same CDR3. The rearrangement links TRBV29-1 to TRBJ2-7; no reliable D call. The V and J ends lost 5 bases and 3 bases respectively, with 8 bases between them. The CDR3 is 11 residues long. The germline V gene has CDR1 SQVTM and CDR2 ANQGSEA. CDR3 residues: CSVWASYEQYF. The CDR3 DNA reads TGCAGCGTTTGGGCAAGCTACGAGCAGTACTTC.

The J gene is TRBJ1-4, the V gene TRBV24-1; 7 bases are shared with TRBD1. The germline gives CDR1 KGHDR, CDR2 SFDVKD. CDR3 length: 14 amino acids. J was trimmed by 6 bases and V by 8 bases; bases with no gene match: 8. The CDR3 protein is CATTQDRVHEKLFF. The DNA for the CDR3 is TGTGCCACCACACAAGACAGGGTGCATGAAAAACTGTTTTTT.

The CDR3 sequence: CASSRDSNNQPQHF. The DNA for the CDR3 is TGTGCCAGCAGCCGCGACAGTAACAATCAGCCCCAGCATTTT. The chain carries TRBV7-9 and TRBJ1-5; D is perhaps TRBD1 (5 bases). V lost 5 bases to trimming and J lost 3 bases, with 11 bases between them. The CDR3 totals 14 residues. CDR1 and CDR2 (germline): SEHNR, FQNEAQ (reference sequence). The full variable domain, with the rest looked up from reference TRBV7-9 and TRBJ1-5, is DTGVSQNPRHKITKRGQNVTFRCDPISEHNRLYWYRQTLGQGPEFLTYFQNEAQLEKSRLLSDRFSAERPKGSFSTLEIQRTEQGDSAMYLCASSRDSNNQPQHFGDGTRLSIL.

This sequence joins TRBV3-1 (or the pseudogene TRBV3-2) and TRBJ2-7; TRBD2 agrees at 10 bases. Germline CDR1 and CDR2: LGHDT and YNNKEL (reference sequence). V dropped 2 bases and J dropped 2; count of bases not matched to a gene: 9. The CDR3 is 17 amino acids. CDR3 bases: TGTGCCAGCAGCCAAACCCTGAGCGGGAGGGCCGCCTACGAGCAGTACTTC. This gives the protein CASSQTLSGRAAYEQYF.

As DNA, the CDR3 is TGTGCCAGCAGCGGGCGGGGGATTGAGCAGTTCTTC. Translating it yields CASSGRGIEQFF. The chain recombines TRBV9 with TRBJ2-1, with 7 bases identical to TRBD2. The CDR3 is 12 residues long. V shed 3 bases and J 9 bases; nucleotides not matched to a gene: 3. The germline V gene encodes CDR1 SGDLS and CDR2 YYNGEE.

The chain links TRBV14 to TRBJ2-7; D is uncertain. CDR1 and CDR2 (germline): SGHDN, FVKESK. This CDR3 is 15 amino acids long. V lost 0 bases, J lost 2 bases, and 11 bases lay in between. CDR3 DNA sequence: TGTGCCAGCAGCCAAGATCGTCGCAGAACCTACGAGCAGTACTTC. It specifies CASSQDRRRTYEQYF.

V and J are TRBV19 and TRBJ1-2; D possibly corresponds to TRBD1 (6 bases). Deletions cut 5 bases from V and 8 bases from J, with 21 bases between. CDR3 length: 15 residues. The germline CDR1 and CDR2 sequences are LNHDA and SQIVND (reference sequence). DNA of the CDR3: TGTGCCAGTAGTTTCTTACAGGGATTTGCGGGCGGCTACACCTTC. Amino acid sequence: CASSFLQGFAGGYTF.

The V gene is TRBV18, the J gene TRBJ2-2; possibly TRBD1 for D (6 bases). Germline V CDR1 and CDR2: KGHSH, LQKENI. The length of the CDR3 is 19 residues. V shed 2 bases and J shed 5 bases, with 24 bases lying between them. Written as DNA, the CDR3 is TGTGCCAGCTCACCAGAGGGGGTCAGATCATACTTTAGGACCGGGGAGCTGTTTTTT. Protein product: CASSPEGVRSYFRTGELFF.

The chain couples TRBV2 to TRBJ1-3, with D possibly matching TRBD1 (5 bases). The V and J ends lost 6 bases and 0 bases respectively, with 6 bases between them. Germline CDR1 reads SNHLY; CDR2 reads FYNNEI. This CDR3 has 13 residues. CDR3 sequence (DNA): TGTGCCAGCAGCCAGGGCTCTGGAAACACCATATATTTT. Protein sequence: CASSQGSGNTIYF.

This clone was recorded once. The genes are TRBV6-5 and TRBJ1-5, with D maybe TRBD1 (6 bases). Germline CDR1 reads MNHEY; CDR2 reads SVGAGI. The ends were cut back, 6 bases at V and 7 bases at J, with 13 bases in the middle. CDR3 length: 13 amino acids. CDR3: CASSLGDIQPQHF. Written as DNA, the CDR3 is TGTGCCAGCAGCTTAGGGGACATCCAGCCCCAGCATTTT.